A selection of T cell receptor beta chains follows, all from one sample in a study of circulating tumor DNA in untreated peripheral T-cell lymphoma. Assay used: immunoSEQ multiplex PCR; TCRdb lists only in-frame clones, some missing. This table has 6,600 or so clones, about 62% appearing once. Sequenced material: tumor tissue. These receptors all come from a human donor with peripheral T-cell lymphoma. CDR3s include the opening cysteine and the closing phenylalanine or tryptophan.

V gene: TRBV6-8; CDR3 protein: CASSLPGQYYNEQFF
V gene: TRBV28; CDR3 protein: CASSQPAEGQYF
V gene: TRBV19; CDR3 protein: CASSPLGGTGRPDTQYF
V gene: TRBV6-8; CDR3 protein: CASSYSGRVRREQYF
V gene: TRBV19; CDR3 protein: CAGGTQANTGELFF
V gene: TRBV29-1; CDR3 protein: CSVEGAAGGLNEQYF
V gene: TRBV6-8; CDR3 protein: CASSSYENQPQHF
V gene: TRBV7-1; CDR3 protein: CASSLAGGTDTQYF
V gene: TRBV19; CDR3 protein: CASSINRVDEQFF
V gene: TRBV6-7; CDR3 protein: CASRKTGASGNTIYF
V gene: TRBV11-3; CDR3 protein: CASSLVAGGPLNIQYF
V gene: TRBV9; CDR3 protein: CASSVGGRGEQYF
V gene: TRBV6-8; CDR3 protein: CASSRAGGYNSPLHF
V gene: TRBV12-5; CDR3 protein: CASGFESTEAFF
V gene: TRBV6-8; CDR3 protein: CASSSTGNYGYTF
V gene: TRBV18; CDR3 protein: CASLPQQGSSNTEAFF
V gene: TRBV16; CDR3 protein: CASSQSGGSYNEQFF